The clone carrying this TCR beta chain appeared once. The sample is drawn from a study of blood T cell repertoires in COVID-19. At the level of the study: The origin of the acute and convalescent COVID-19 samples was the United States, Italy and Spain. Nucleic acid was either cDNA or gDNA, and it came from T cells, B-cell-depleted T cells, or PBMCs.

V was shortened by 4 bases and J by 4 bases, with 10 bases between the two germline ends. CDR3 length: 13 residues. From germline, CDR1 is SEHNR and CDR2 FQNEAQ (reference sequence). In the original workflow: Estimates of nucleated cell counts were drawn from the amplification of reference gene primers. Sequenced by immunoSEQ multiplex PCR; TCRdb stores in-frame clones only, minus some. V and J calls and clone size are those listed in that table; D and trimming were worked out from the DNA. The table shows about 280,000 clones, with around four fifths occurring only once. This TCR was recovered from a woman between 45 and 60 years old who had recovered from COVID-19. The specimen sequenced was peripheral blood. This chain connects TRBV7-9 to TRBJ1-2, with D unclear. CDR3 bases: TGTGCCAGCAGCTATAATCCCTTCTATGGCTACACCTTC. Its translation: CASSYNPFYGYTF. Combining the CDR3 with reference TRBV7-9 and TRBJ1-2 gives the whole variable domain DTGVSQNPRHKITKRGQNVTFRCDPISEHNRLYWYRQTLGQGPEFLTYFQNEAQLEKSRLLSDRFSAERPKGSFSTLEIQRTEQGDSAMYLCASSYNPFYGYTFGSGTRLTVV.